This T cell receptor beta chain was sequenced for a study of T cells expressing NK-cell markers. Study summary: The eight sequenced donors comprised seven who were HCMV-seropositive and one who was seronegative.

Overall study findings and caveats: Each of over 5 donors carried dominant NKG2C+ clonotypes accounting for about 1.0-7.5% of CD8+ T cells. Once again these clonotypes came out on top in the CD3+CD56-NKG2C+ fraction of several donors.

Germline V gives CDR1 MNHGY, CDR2 SAAAGT. The CDR3 totals 18 residues. From the 5' RACE reads, TCRdb lists one entry per CDR3 protein and no DNA. This listing includes 150,000 to 180,000 distinct CDR3 sequences. As concerns this clonotype: Its antigen remains unknown.

This sequence joins TRBV6-8 and TRBJ2-7; checking the TCRdb D call of TRBD2 is not possible without DNA. Sequencing used blood T cells: a sorted CD56 or NKG2C T cell subset, CD4+ or CD8+ T cells, or bulk PBMC T cells (not recorded which). The receptor was derived from a woman aged 45-60 years in good health. The CDR3 sequence is CASSPLKTSGTYSYEQYF.